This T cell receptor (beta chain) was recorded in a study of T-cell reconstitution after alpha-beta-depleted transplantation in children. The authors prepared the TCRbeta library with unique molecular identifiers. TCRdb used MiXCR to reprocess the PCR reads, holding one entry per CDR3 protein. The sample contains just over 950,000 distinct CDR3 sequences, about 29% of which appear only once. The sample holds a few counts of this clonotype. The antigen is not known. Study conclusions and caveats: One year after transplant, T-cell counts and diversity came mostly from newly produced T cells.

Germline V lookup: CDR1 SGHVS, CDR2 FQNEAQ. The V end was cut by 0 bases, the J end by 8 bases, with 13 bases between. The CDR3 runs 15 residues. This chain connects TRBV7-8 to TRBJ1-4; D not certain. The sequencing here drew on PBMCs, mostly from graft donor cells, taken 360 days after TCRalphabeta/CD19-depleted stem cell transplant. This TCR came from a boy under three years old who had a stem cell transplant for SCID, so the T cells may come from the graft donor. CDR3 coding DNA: TGTGCCAGCAGCTTAGCGGCGGGCTTTTCCGAAAAACTGTTTTTT. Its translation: CASSLAAGFSEKLFF.